Below are 30 T cell receptor beta chains sequenced from a single sample in a study of T cells in tuberculosis listed by TCRdb under 2018. PBMC were thawed, rested overnight, stained with GMM-loaded CD1B tetramer, a Live/Dead dye and anti-CD3, and then sorted on a FACS Aria II. C32 glucose monomycolate purified from Rhodococcus equi was loaded onto CD1B tetramers. Library preparation employed the immunoSEQ multiplex PCR assay. The clones in this table, taken by TCRdb from immuneACCESS, are in-frame only. Not every clone is retained; where verified, under half of the shortfall comes from an unresolved V gene, and the cause of the rest is unknown. Here the sample has tens of thousands of clones; approximately 91% occur a single time. The ten largest clones take up 1.5% to 2% of the sample. The material sequenced was CD1b-GMM tetramer-negative cells sorted from PBMCs. The sample's cell subset or site, from its label and the paper: T cells not binding CD1B-GMM tetramer, sorted from same donor. These TCRs come from an adult woman with latent tuberculosis.

CDR3 coding DNA: TGTGCCAGCAGCTTAACCCCCGGGGCAGATACGCAGTATTTT. Protein: CASSLTPGADTQYF. The chain combines TRBV7-6 with TRBJ2-3; tentative D call: TRBD2 (5 bases). CDR3 length equals 14 residues. Trimming removed 2 bases from V and 4 bases from J, with 10 bases in between. CDR1 SGHVS and CDR2 FNYEAQ come from the germline V gene.

The rearrangement links TRBV19 to TRBJ2-2, with D unclear. Germline assignment: CDR1 LNHDA and CDR2 SQIVND (reference sequence). The CDR3 sequence is 17 residues long. V gave up 3 bases and J gave up 3 bases, with 17 bases separating them. The CDR3 region is CASSIIPPSTYTGELFF. CDR3 DNA: TGTGCCAGTAGTATTATCCCTCCTTCAACTTACACCGGGGAGCTGTTTTTT.

This chain links TRBV6-5 with TRBJ2-7, with TRBD2 matching over 8 bases. J lost 3 bases, V lost 2 bases, and 6 bases had no gene match. CDR3 length: 15 residues. Germline lookup yields CDR1 MNHEY and CDR2 SVGAGI. Written as DNA, the CDR3 is TGTGCCAGCAGTTACGACGGGACTAGGGGCTACGAGCAGTACTTC. This gives the protein CASSYDGTRGYEQYF.

The rearrangement uses TRBV18 and TRBJ2-6; D is ambiguous. Per the germline V gene, CDR1 is KGHSH and CDR2 is LQKENI. Trimming took 10 bases from V and 0 from J, leaving 4 bases between them. The CDR3 spans 12 residues. As DNA, the CDR3 is TGTGCCACCTTCTCTGGGGCCAACGTCCTGACTTTC. Protein product: CATFSGANVLTF.

The J gene is TRBJ2-1, the V gene TRBV4-3, with 9 nucleotides matching TRBD2. This CDR3 is built from 15 residues. The ends lost 1 base at V and 7 bases at J; junction bases unmatched: 5. The V gene's germline CDR1 is LGHNA and CDR2 YSLEER. For the CDR3, the DNA is TGCGCCAGCAGCCAAGTTGCGGGGGGGCCTAATGAGCAGTTCTTC. It yields the protein CASSQVAGGPNEQFF.

V and J are TRBV9 and TRBJ2-5, with TRBD2 matching 7 bases. This CDR3 region has 16 residues. J gave up 2 bases and V 6 bases, and 13 bases lay outside the gene matches. Germline CDR1 and CDR2: SGDLS and YYNGEE. CDR3 sequence: CASNLGGGVGQETQYF. In DNA, the CDR3 is TGTGCCAGCAACTTGGGGGGAGGGGTTGGACAAGAGACCCAGTACTTC.

The V gene is TRBV7-9, the J gene TRBJ1-4; D is perhaps TRBD1 (5 bases). The CDR3 is made up of 15 amino acids. The V end was cut by 1 base, the J end by 5 bases, with 11 bases between. Germline lookup yields CDR1 SEHNR and CDR2 FQNEAQ (reference sequence). CDR3 sequence reads: CASSLGDRDNEKLFF. Written as DNA, the CDR3 is TGTGCCAGCAGCTTAGGTGACAGAGACAATGAAAAACTGTTTTTT.

The chain employs TRBV7-3 and TRBJ2-1, with TRBD2 matching 14 bases. The CDR3 runs 19 residues. V was clipped by 0 bases and J by 5 bases; unmatched bases: 9. Germline CDR1 reads SGHTA; CDR2 reads FQGTGA. CDR3 amino acids: CASSLTLVETSGGDNEQFF. The DNA of the CDR3 is TGTGCCAGCAGCTTAACGTTAGTAGAGACTAGCGGGGGGGACAATGAGCAGTTCTTC.

This chain links TRBV5-1 with TRBJ2-3; 7 bases map to TRBD2. Germline V gene sequence: CDR1 SGHRS, CDR2 YFSETQ. The V gene end was trimmed by 4 bases and the J gene end by 0 bases; junction bases not matched to a gene: 8. This CDR3 is built from 16 residues. The CDR3 sequence is CASSRAGGGSTDTQYF. The CDR3, as DNA: TGCGCCAGCAGCCGCGCTGGGGGGGGGAGCACAGATACGCAGTATTTT.

The chain has TRBV5-1 and TRBJ1-6; D is possibly TRBD1 (5 bases). The CDR3 spans 16 residues. The V end lost 0 bases, the J end lost 7 bases, and 14 bases lay between the germline ends. The V gene's germline CDR1 is SGHRS and CDR2 YFSETQ. DNA of the CDR3: TGCGCCAGCAGCTTGGAACGGGGGATGGGGAATTCACCCCTCCACTTT. It yields the protein CASSLERGMGNSPLHF.

V usage is TRBV6-5 and J usage is TRBJ1-6; 10 bases align to TRBD1. CDR3 length equals 16 residues. V lost 2 bases to trimming and J lost 10 bases; unmatched junction nucleotides: 8. CDR1 and CDR2 from the germline V gene are MNHEY and SVGAGI. The CDR3 sequence: CASSYGAGTGDSPLHF. DNA for the CDR3: TGTGCCAGCAGTTACGGTGCCGGGACAGGGGACTCACCCCTCCACTTT.

The chain employs TRBV18 and TRBJ2-7, with 9 bases fitting TRBD1. V shed 3 bases, J shed 7 bases, and the junction held 4 bases outside the gene matches. The CDR3 spans 13 residues. Per the germline V gene, CDR1 is KGHSH and CDR2 is LQKENI. CDR3 sequence (DNA): TGTGCCAGCTCACCTCCTGACAGGGGGGAGCAGTACGTC. Its protein is CASSPPDRGEQYV.

The genes are TRBV5-1 and TRBJ2-7; TRBD2 might be the D (7 bases). V was clipped by 2 bases and J by 6 bases, with 15 bases between them. CDR3 length equals 14 residues. Germline V gene data show CDR1 as SGHRS and CDR2 as YFSETQ. The chain's CDR3 is CASSLYYREGEQYF. The CDR3, as DNA: TGCGCCAGCAGCTTATATTACAGGGAGGGCGAGCAGTACTTC.

This clone appeared once. The rearrangement joins TRBV19 to TRBJ2-7; 10 bases line up with TRBD1. This CDR3 has 16 amino acids. V shed 5 bases, J shed 0 bases, and the junction held 7 bases outside the gene matches. Looked up from germline, CDR1 is LNHDA and CDR2 is SQIVND (reference sequence). In DNA form, the CDR3 reads TGTGCCAGTAGTCACACTCGGGACAGGGGCTCCTACGAGCAGTACTTC. Residues: CASSHTRDRGSYEQYF.

The genes are TRBV29-1 and TRBJ2-2, with D possibly TRBD1 on 6 matching bases. Germline CDR1 reads SQVTM; CDR2 reads ANQGSEA. The CDR3 runs to 12 residues. V lost 7 bases and J lost 6, with 12 bases in between. The chain's CDR3 is CSASRGSGELFF. DNA of the CDR3: TGCAGCGCGTCCAGGGGCTCCGGGGAGCTGTTTTTT.

This clone has a single count. V and J are TRBV12-2 and TRBJ2-5; TRBD2 is the table's D call and was not checked against the DNA. TRBV12-2 is deemed a pseudogene. This CDR3 region has 15 residues. The CDR3 bases are TGTGCAAGTCGAGCCCACAGCGGGTCCGGAGAGACCCAGTACTTC. This translates into CASRAHSGSGETQYF.

The rearrangement links TRBV6-4 to TRBJ2-1; 9 nucleotides align to TRBD2. Germline V gene sequence: CDR1 MRHNA, CDR2 SNTAGT. This CDR3 spans 15 amino acids. V lost 2 bases, J lost 7 bases, and 6 bases stayed unmatched. The DNA for the CDR3 is TGTGCCAGCAGTGACCGCGGGGGGGCGGGAAATGAGCAGTTCTTC. Its translation: CASSDRGGAGNEQFF.

The chain links TRBV5-8 to TRBJ2-7, with 9 bases matching TRBD1. Germline CDR1 and CDR2: SGHTS and YDEGEE. This CDR3 has 15 residues. Losses at the gene ends were 4 bases for V and 3 bases for J; bases not matched to a gene: 8. The CDR3 region is CASSLYRDRVYEQYF. The CDR3 nucleotides read TGTGCCAGCAGCCTTTACCGGGACAGGGTCTACGAGCAGTACTTC. The variable domain in full, completed from reference TRBV5-8 and TRBJ2-7, reads EAGVTQSPTHLIKTRGQQATLRCSPISGHTSVYWYQQALGLGLQFLLWYDEGEERNRGNFPPRFSGRQFPNYSSELNVNALELEDSALYLCASSLYRDRVYEQYFGPGTRLTVT.

This clone came up once. This chain joins TRBV19 and TRBJ1-1; weak D call: TRBD1 (5 bases). Between the trimmed V and J ends, which lost 1 base and 5 bases, there was a span of 11 bases. The CDR3 totals 14 residues. The germline V gene encodes CDR1 LNHDA and CDR2 SQIVND (reference sequence). CDR3: CASSIGQGGTEAFF. CDR3 nucleotides: TGTGCCAGTAGTATAGGTCAGGGAGGAACTGAAGCTTTCTTT.

This clone appeared a single time. The J gene is TRBJ2-5, the V gene TRBV19; no clear D. The CDR3 has 13 residues. Trimming took off 3 bases at V and 2 bases at J, with 7 bases between the two ends. Germline CDR1 reads LNHDA; CDR2 reads SQIVND (reference sequence). CDR3 residues: CASSMNSQETQYF. The CDR3 DNA reads TGTGCCAGTAGTATGAACAGTCAAGAGACCCAGTACTTC.

The chain uses TRBV6-4 and TRBJ1-1, with 7 bases fitting TRBD1. The CDR3 totals 14 residues. Germline V gives CDR1 MRHNA, CDR2 SNTAGT. Germline trimming cut 5 bases from V and 1 base from J; bases unmatched to any gene: 4. The CDR3 reads CASSIRQGNTEAFF. CDR3 sequence (DNA): TGTGCCAGCAGTATCCGACAGGGGAACACTGAAGCTTTCTTT.

V and J are TRBV29-1 and TRBJ1-1; 11 bases fit TRBD1. The germline CDR1 and CDR2 sequences are SQVTM and ANQGSEA. This CDR3 contains 18 residues. J lost 4 bases, V lost 5 bases, and 18 bases had no gene match. The CDR3 sequence: CSVTAYAGTGGFITEAFF. The DNA for the CDR3 is TGCAGCGTTACCGCATACGCCGGGACAGGGGGATTTATCACTGAAGCTTTCTTT.

V is TRBV19 and J is TRBJ1-2; TRBD1 matches at 9 bases. Germline values: CDR1 LNHDA, CDR2 SQIVND (reference sequence). The CDR3 runs 14 residues. V was pared by 7 bases and J by 8 bases, with 11 bases of the junction left unmatched. The CDR3 DNA reads TGTGCCAGTACCCCAGGGACAGGGATTTACGGCTACACCTTC. It translates to CASTPGTGIYGYTF.

The count of this clone is one. The chain links TRBV6-1 to TRBJ1-5, with D uncertain. Trimming took 4 bases from V and 0 from J, leaving 10 bases between them. The CDR3 runs to 15 residues. CDR1 is MNHNS, CDR2 SASEGT, per germline. The CDR3 DNA reads as TGTGCCAGCAGTGTGGGCAGAAATAGCAATCAGCCCCAGCATTTT. This gives the protein CASSVGRNSNQPQHF.

The chain links TRBV25-1 to TRBJ1-2; D perhaps matches TRBD1 (5 bases). Trimming left V 4 bases short and J 5 bases short, with 11 bases between. The germline V gene encodes CDR1 MGHDK and CDR2 SYGVNS. This CDR3 comprises 13 residues. The CDR3 region is CASSANGQYGYTF. The CDR3 DNA is TGTGCCAGCAGTGCCAACGGACAATATGGCTACACCTTC.

The chain uses TRBV10-3 and TRBJ1-3; D remains ambiguous. Germline V gene data show CDR1 as ENHRY and CDR2 as SYGVKD. The CDR3 length is 12 residues. Trimming removed 6 bases at V and 1 base at J, with 4 bases between. The CDR3 spells CAISPSGNTIYF. The CDR3 DNA follows: TGTGCCATCAGCCCGTCTGGAAACACCATATATTTT.

The genes are TRBV11-2 and TRBJ1-3; maybe TRBD1 (6 bases). Germline CDR1 SGHAT, CDR2 FQNNGV. Trimming removed 2 bases at V and 2 bases at J, with 16 bases between. The CDR3 totals 17 residues. The CDR3 region is CASSLRGGSLPGNTIYF. CDR3 nucleotides: TGTGCCAGCAGCTTAAGGGGGGGCAGCCTCCCTGGAAACACCATATATTTT. Full variable domain (missing parts from reference TRBV11-2 and TRBJ1-3): EAGVAQSPRYKIIEKRQSVAFWCNPISGHATLYWYQQILGQGPKLLIQFQNNGVVDDSQLPKDRFSAERLKGVDSTLKIQPAKLEDSAVYLCASSLRGGSLPGNTIYFGEGSWLTVV.

This clone has a single count. The rearrangement links TRBV9 to TRBJ2-2; 7 positions agree with TRBD1. The CDR3 length is 14 residues. The V gene's germline CDR1 is SGDLS and CDR2 YYNGEE. V lost 6 bases, J lost 5 bases, and 7 bases stayed unmatched. The CDR3 is CASTTQQGTGELFF. The CDR3 nucleotides are TGTGCCAGCACTACCCAACAGGGGACCGGGGAGCTGTTTTTT.

This chain connects TRBV21-1 to TRBJ1-5. TRBV21-1 is reported as a pseudogene. The CDR3 covers 15 residues. In DNA, the CDR3 is TGTGCCAGCAGCAAAGGGATCGCGGGGCATCAGCCCCAGCATTTT. Protein: CASSKGIAGHQPQHF.

The genes are TRBV10-2 and TRBJ2-1; 10 nucleotides match TRBD1. CDR1 is WSHSY, CDR2 SAAADI, per germline. Germline trimming cut 6 bases from V and 9 bases from J; bases unmatched to any gene: 11. The CDR3 totals 15 residues. The DNA of the CDR3 is TGCGCCAGCAGCTTACCGGGACAGGGGTACGTTGAGCAGTTCTTC. Protein sequence: CASSLPGQGYVEQFF.